This entry is about one T cell receptor (beta chain). The CDR3 extends over 15 amino acids. The trim removed 6 bases at V and 0 bases at J, leaving 2 bases unmatched. Germline lookup yields CDR1 MDHEN and CDR2 SYDVKM. The source of the sample is a study of blood T cell repertoires in COVID-19. Assay used: immunoSEQ multiplex PCR; TCRdb lists only in-frame clones, some missing. The data show roughly 250,000 clones, roughly 88% seen once. The sample was PBMCs or T cells enriched from blood (not recorded which). The receptor comes from a woman aged 40-49 years with acute COVID-19. The V call is TRBV28, the J call TRBJ1-3; 10 bases match TRBD1. Here the CDR3 reads CASRTGGFSGNTIYF. CDR3 sequence (DNA): TGTGCCAGCAGGACAGGGGGCTTCTCTGGAAACACCATATATTTT.